Each of the 10 T cell receptor beta chains below was sequenced from the same sample in a study of cytomegalovirus exposure and HLA in healthy donors. Here immunoSEQ multiplex PCR was the method, and the copy in TCRdb shows in-frame clones only, minus some. The table includes roughly 180,000 clones, around nine tenths detected once. Sample: PBMCs. These receptors were taken from a man younger than 45 in good health and CMV-seropositive.

The genes are TRBV27 and TRBJ2-7; D is ambiguous. Trimming removed 8 bases at V and 7 bases at J, with 9 bases between. Germline V gene lookup returns CDR1 MNHEY and CDR2 SMNVEV (reference sequence). The CDR3 extends over 10 amino acids. As DNA, the CDR3 is TGTGCCAGCTACTGGCGGGAGCAGTACTTC. Translating it yields CASYWREQYF.

The chain is built from TRBV10-3 and TRBJ2-7, with TRBD1 matching 9 bases. The V segment lost 3 bases and the J segment 1 base; nucleotides outside the gene matches: 7. This CDR3 has 16 residues. Germline CDR1 and CDR2: ENHRY and SYGVKD. Here the CDR3 reads CAISDQTGGESYEQYF. DNA of the CDR3: TGTGCCATCAGTGATCAAACAGGGGGCGAATCCTACGAGCAGTACTTC.

The chain recombines TRBV6-5 with TRBJ2-1; either TRBD1 or TRBD2 may fit D (5 bases each). The CDR3 covers 14 residues. Germline V lookup: CDR1 MNHEY, CDR2 SVGAGI. The V end was cut by 5 bases, the J end by 6 bases, with 14 bases between. CDR3 loop: CASSALGTTNEQFF. In nucleotides, the CDR3 is TGTGCCAGCAGTGCCTTAGGGACCACCAATGAGCAGTTCTTC.

This sequence joins TRBV4-3 and TRBJ1-2; D gene ambiguous. CDR3 length equals 14 residues. Germline lookup yields CDR1 LGHNA and CDR2 YSLEER. Trimming took 1 base from V and 5 from J, leaving 11 bases between them. CDR3 bases: TGCGCCAGCAGCCAAGGCTTAGGGCAGTATGGCTACACCTTC. This encodes CASSQGLGQYGYTF.

The rearrangement links TRBV28 to TRBJ2-7; 9 nucleotides line up with TRBD1. After removal of 3 bases from V and 0 bases from J, the junction contained 3 bases not matched to a gene. The CDR3 covers 15 residues. Germline V lookup: CDR1 MDHEN, CDR2 SYDVKM. The CDR3 loop reads CASSLPGQGSYEQYF. CDR3 sequence (DNA): TGTGCCAGCAGTTTGCCGGGACAGGGCTCCTACGAGCAGTACTTC.

This clone was seen once. This chain links TRBV7-2 with TRBJ2-2, with 7 bases aligning to TRBD1. With 10 bases clipped from V and 2 bases from J, the junction kept 4 bases outside the gene matches. Germline V gene sequence: CDR1 SGHTA, CDR2 FQGNSA. The CDR3 covers 13 residues. In nucleotides, the CDR3 is TGTGCCACCGGGACAGTTAACACCGGGGAGCTGTTTTTT. It yields the protein CATGTVNTGELFF. Complete variable domain (other parts from reference TRBV7-2 and TRBJ2-2): GAGVSQSPSNKVTEKGKDVELRCDPISGHTALYWYRQSLGQGLEFLIYFQGNSAPDKSGLPSDRFSAERTGGSVSTLTIQRTQQEDSAVYLCATGTVNTGELFFGEGSRLTVL.

The rearrangement uses TRBV19 and TRBJ2-7; tentative D call: TRBD1 (7 bases). The V and J ends lost 4 bases and 6 bases respectively, with 16 bases between them. This CDR3 is built from 14 residues. Per germline, CDR1 LNHDA and CDR2 SQIVND (reference sequence). CDR3 in DNA: TGTGCCAGTAGTACGTCCCGACAGGGAGGCGAGCAGTACTTC. As protein: CASSTSRQGGEQYF.

Only a few counts were recorded for this clone. The chain uses TRBV9 and TRBJ1-6; unclear D gene. Germline values: CDR1 SGDLS, CDR2 YYNGEE. Trimming took 4 bases from V and 9 from J, leaving 17 bases between them. The CDR3 is 15 amino acids. DNA of the CDR3: TGTGCCAGCAGCAGGAGTGGGGATTCGGTTTCACCCCTCCACTTT. Its translation is CASSRSGDSVSPLHF. The variable domain in full, completed from reference TRBV9 and TRBJ1-6, reads DSGVTQTPKHLITATGQRVTLRCSPRSGDLSVYWYQQSLDQGLQFLIQYYNGEERAKGNILERFSAQQFPDLHSELNLSSLELGDSALYFCASSRSGDSVSPLHFGNGTRLTVT.

V is TRBV19 and J is TRBJ2-6; tentative D call: TRBD2 (5 bases). V lost 4 bases and J 2 bases, leaving 9 bases between the germline ends. Germline V gene data show CDR1 as LNHDA and CDR2 as SQIVND (reference sequence). CDR3 length: 15 residues. The CDR3 here is CASSRTGTGANVLTF. The CDR3 nucleotides read TGTGCCAGTAGTAGGACTGGAACTGGGGCCAACGTCCTGACTTTC.

The chain links TRBV7-8 to TRBJ2-2; D gene ambiguous. Germline V gives CDR1 SGHVS, CDR2 FQNEAQ. V shed 5 bases and J shed 6 bases, with 13 bases lying between them. The length of the CDR3 is 14 residues. This CDR3 reads CASSTQRDSGELFF. The DNA for the CDR3 is TGTGCCAGCAGCACCCAAAGGGATTCCGGGGAGCTGTTTTTT.